This TCR beta chain was captured by sequencing in a study of cytomegalovirus exposure and HLA in healthy donors. Across the whole study: Samples from HLA-typed donors yielded about 80 million unique TCRs in an early data release. Study outcomes and limitations: High specificity and sensitivity for cytomegalovirus status were reported for the classifier. Per published accounts, TCR beta sequences correctly predicted the HLA-A and HLA-B alleles of most subjects. CMV serostatus alone was available as immune exposure information.

PCR was performed using 60 Vbeta and 13 Jbeta primers. Measured with immunoSEQ multiplex PCR; TCRdb has only the in-frame clones, and not every one. The data show roughly 67,000 clones, approximately 81% seen once. V lost 5 bases and J 6 bases, leaving 17 bases between the germline ends. CDR3 size: 15 residues. The germline V gene has CDR1 SGHTA and CDR2 FQGNSA. With respect to this clone: Its specificity is unknown.

The receptor was isolated from a young woman in good health and CMV-seronegative. The rearrangement joins TRBV7-2 to TRBJ1-5; weak D call: TRBD1 (6 bases). The source material was PBMCs. Here the CDR3 DNA reads TGTGCCAGCAGCCCACAGGGCCAAATCACTCAGCCCCAGCATTTT. It is translated as CASSPQGQITQPQHF.